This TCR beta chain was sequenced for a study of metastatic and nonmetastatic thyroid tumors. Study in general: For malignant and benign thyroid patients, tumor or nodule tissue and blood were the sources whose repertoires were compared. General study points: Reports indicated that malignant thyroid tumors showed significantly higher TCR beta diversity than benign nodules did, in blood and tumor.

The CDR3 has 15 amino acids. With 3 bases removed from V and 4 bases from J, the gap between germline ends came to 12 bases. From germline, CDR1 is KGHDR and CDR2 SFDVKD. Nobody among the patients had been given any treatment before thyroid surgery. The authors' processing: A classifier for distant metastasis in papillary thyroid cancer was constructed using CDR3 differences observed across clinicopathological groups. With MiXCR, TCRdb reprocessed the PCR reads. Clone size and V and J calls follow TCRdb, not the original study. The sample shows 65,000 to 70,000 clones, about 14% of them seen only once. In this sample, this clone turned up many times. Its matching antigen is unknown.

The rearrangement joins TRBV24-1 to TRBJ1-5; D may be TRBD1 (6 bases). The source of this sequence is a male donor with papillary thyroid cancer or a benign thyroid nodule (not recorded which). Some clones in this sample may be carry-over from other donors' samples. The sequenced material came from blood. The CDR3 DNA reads TGTGCCACCAGTGATCCAAGGGGGTCAAATCAGCCCCAGCATTTT. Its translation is CATSDPRGSNQPQHF.